This record looks at one T cell receptor beta chain sequence and its context. The antigen is not known. A J-beta primer mix and a sample-barcoded 5' primer were used in a second PCR of roughly 7 to 12 cycles. A template-switch adaptor containing 12 random nucleotides labeled each cDNA molecule. From the 5' RACE reads, TCRdb called clonotypes with MiXCR, one entry per CDR3 protein. The table includes just over 800,000 distinct CDR3 sequences, around 68% detected once. The sample originates from a study of blood T cells in healthy people across ages. Overall study findings and caveats: Older age coincided with a roughly linear decline in TCR beta diversity per million T cells.

The CDR3 is 16 amino acids. V lost 0 bases and J 0 bases, leaving 9 bases between the germline ends. Germline loops: CDR1 LGHNA, CDR2 YNFKEQ. The receptor was isolated from a young man in good health. The V call is TRBV4-2, the J call TRBJ2-1; no clear D gene. Sequencing input: blood. The CDR3 DNA sequence: TGTGCCAGCAGCCAAGACGCGCTCAGCTCCTACAATGAGCAGTTCTTC. It yields the protein CASSQDALSSYNEQFF.